This T cell receptor (beta chain) comes out of a study of T cells after yellow fever vaccination. One entry per CDR3 protein, called by TCRdb with MiXCR from the 5' RACE reads. Among around 550,000 distinct CDR3 sequences, 19% were seen once, and the ten largest hold around 15%. This clonotype has only one observation. The CDR3 is 16 amino acids. J gave up 3 bases and V 4 bases, and 11 bases lay outside the gene matches. Germline loops: CDR1 DFQATT, CDR2 SNEGSKA (reference sequence). The material sequenced was PBMCs, taken 15 days after the yellow fever booster vaccination. This rearrangement joins TRBV20-1 to TRBJ2-1, with 8 bases lining up with TRBD2. This clonotype was obtained from a man aged 30 to 39 who received the YFV17D yellow fever vaccine. The CDR3 DNA is TGCAGTGCTATCGCTGGGGCGGGAGGACTCTACAATGAGCAGTTCTTC. Amino acid sequence: CSAIAGAGGLYNEQFF.